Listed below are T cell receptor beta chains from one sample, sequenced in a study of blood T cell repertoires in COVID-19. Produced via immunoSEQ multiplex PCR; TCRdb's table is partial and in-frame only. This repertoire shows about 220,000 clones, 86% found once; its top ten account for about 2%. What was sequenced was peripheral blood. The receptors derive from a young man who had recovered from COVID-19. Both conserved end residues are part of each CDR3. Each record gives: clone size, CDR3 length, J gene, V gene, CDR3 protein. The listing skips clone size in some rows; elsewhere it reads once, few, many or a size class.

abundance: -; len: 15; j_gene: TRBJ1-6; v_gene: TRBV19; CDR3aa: CASRIRTGKDSPLHF
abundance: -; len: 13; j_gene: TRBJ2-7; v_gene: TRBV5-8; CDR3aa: CASSLQVSYEQYF
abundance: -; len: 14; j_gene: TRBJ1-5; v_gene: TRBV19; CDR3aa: CASHTDGRNQPQHF
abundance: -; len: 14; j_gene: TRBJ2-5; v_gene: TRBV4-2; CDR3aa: CASSQDSQGETQYF
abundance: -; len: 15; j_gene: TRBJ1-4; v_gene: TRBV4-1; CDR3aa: CASSQDSATNEKLFF
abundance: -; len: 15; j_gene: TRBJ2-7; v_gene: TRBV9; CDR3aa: CASSVEGGGNHEQYF
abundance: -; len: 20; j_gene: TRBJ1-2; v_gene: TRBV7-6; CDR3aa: CASSLAPRGLLDRGNYGYTF
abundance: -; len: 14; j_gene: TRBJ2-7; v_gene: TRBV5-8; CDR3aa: CASSTGDRTYEQYF
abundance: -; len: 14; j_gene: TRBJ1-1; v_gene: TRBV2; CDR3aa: CATTVNRGDTEAFF
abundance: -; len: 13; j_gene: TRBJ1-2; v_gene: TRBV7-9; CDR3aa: CASSLGNRGPFTF
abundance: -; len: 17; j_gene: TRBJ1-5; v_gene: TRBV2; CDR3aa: CASSGVGGSNSNQPQHF
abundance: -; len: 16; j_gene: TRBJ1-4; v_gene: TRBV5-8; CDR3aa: CASSLGQGASNEKLFF
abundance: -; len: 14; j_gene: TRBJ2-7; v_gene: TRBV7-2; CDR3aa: CASSSGGPSYEQYF
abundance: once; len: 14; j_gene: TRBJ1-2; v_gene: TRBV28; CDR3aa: CASSSTGVNYGYTF
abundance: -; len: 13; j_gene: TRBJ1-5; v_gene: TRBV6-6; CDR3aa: CASSPQGEQPQHF
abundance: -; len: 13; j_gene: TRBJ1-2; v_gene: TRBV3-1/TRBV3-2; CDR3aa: CASNPQGADGYTF
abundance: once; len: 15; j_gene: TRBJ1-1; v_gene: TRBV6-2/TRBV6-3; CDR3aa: CASSYRRDRGTEAFF
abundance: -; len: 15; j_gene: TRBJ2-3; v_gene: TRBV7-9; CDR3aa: CASSSGNSRTDTQYF
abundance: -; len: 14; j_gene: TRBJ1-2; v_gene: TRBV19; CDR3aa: CASSIDNTPYGYTF
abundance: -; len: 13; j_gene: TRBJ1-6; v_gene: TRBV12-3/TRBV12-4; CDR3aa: CASSFYPYSPLHF
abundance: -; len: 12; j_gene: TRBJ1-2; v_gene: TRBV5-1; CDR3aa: CASSFQGDGYTF
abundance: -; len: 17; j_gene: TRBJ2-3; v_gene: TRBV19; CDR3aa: CASSIRIPGQGADTQYF
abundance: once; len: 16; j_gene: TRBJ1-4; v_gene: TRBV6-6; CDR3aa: CASIPGQGAPNEKLFF
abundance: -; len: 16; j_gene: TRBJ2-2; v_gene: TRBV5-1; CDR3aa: CASRRGGTANTGELFF
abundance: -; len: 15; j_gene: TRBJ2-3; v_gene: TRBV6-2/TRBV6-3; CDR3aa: CASSPGGPGTDTQYF
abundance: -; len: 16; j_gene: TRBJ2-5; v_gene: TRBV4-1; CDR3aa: CASSTGSGGVQETQYF
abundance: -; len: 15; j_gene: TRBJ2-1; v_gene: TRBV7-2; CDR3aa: CASSPVRGASNEQFF
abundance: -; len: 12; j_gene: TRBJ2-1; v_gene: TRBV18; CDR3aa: CASSQQGNEQFF
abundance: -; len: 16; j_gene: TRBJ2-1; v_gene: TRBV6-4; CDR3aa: CASSDSVAGGPDEQFF
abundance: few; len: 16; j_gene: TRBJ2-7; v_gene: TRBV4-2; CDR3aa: CASSQEVRDSFYEQYF
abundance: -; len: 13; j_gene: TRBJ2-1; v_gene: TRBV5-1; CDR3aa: CASSLVGYNEQFF
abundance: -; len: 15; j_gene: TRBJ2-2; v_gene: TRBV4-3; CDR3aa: CASSQDLLSTGELFF
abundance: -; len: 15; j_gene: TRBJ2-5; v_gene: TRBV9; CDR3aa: CASSLRGTAQETQYF
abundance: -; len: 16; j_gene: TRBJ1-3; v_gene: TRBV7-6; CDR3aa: CASSLAGAASGNTIYF
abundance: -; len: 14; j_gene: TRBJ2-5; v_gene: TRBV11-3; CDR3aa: CASSQQTSGGPQYF
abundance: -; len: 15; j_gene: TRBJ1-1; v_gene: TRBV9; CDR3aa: CASSVEGARGTEAFF